This T cell receptor (beta chain) was sequenced during a study of molecular identifiers for immune sequencing clone quantification. Study-level background: RNA, taken in replicates from 20,000 or 100,000 naive CD8 cells, was split five ways, with four sequenced.

The germline CDR1 and CDR2 sequences are MNHNS and SASEGT. V gave up 5 bases and J gave up 7 bases, with 9 bases separating them. The length of the CDR3 is 13 residues. In its sample, this clonotype was seen many times. One entry per CDR3 protein, called by TCRdb with MiXCR from the PCR reads. The table has about 100,000 distinct CDR3 sequences, around 37% seen once. The gene calls are TRBV6-1 and TRBJ1-6, with unresolved D. Sample: naive CD8+ T cells from blood, with Jurkat cell RNA spiked in. The sample's subset: FACS-sorted CD8+CD4-CCR7+CD45RA+ naive T cells. This TCR was recovered from a human donor in good health. Some libraries in this study had Jurkat cell RNA spiked in. The CDR3 sequence is CASSPIWNSPLHF. The DNA for the CDR3 is TGTGCCAGCAGTCCTATTTGGAATTCACCCCTCCACTTT.